The 13 T cell receptor beta chains presented below share a single source sample, sequenced in a study of CXCR3-negative and CXCR3-positive naive CD8 T cells. TRB cDNA libraries were made by UMI-labeled 5' RACE. TCRdb reprocessed the 5' RACE reads, keeping one entry per CDR3 protein, no DNA. This sample contains about 86,000 distinct CDR3 sequences. What these receptors recognize is not known. The study, taken as a whole, reports: Relative to CXCR3-negative naive cells, CXCR3-positive naive cells had more hydrophobic TRB CDR3s.

Sequences were obtained from naive CXCR3+ CD8+ T cells from blood. The subset here: CD45RO-CCR7+CD27+CD95- naive CD8+ T cells expressing CXCR3 (TNR3+). These receptor sequences come from a human donor in good health. Some clones in this sample may be carry-over from other donors' samples.

The chain couples TRBV28 to TRBJ2-5; absent DNA, TCRdb's TRBD2 call cannot be checked. The V gene's germline CDR1 is MDHEN and CDR2 SYDVKM. CDR3 length: 16 residues. CDR3 sequence: CASRTHQSGSQETQYF.

CDR3: CSVERRDRVEDTIYF. V is TRBV29-1 and J is TRBJ1-3; the D call from TCRdb, TRBD1, cannot be confirmed without DNA. The CDR3 is 15 amino acids. CDR1 and CDR2 from the germline V gene are SQVTM and ANQGSEA.

J is TRBJ2-7 and V is TRBV28. CDR3 length: 13 residues. From germline, CDR1 is MDHEN and CDR2 SYDVKM. The CDR3 protein is CASSLPVSYEQYF.

CDR3: CASRPGTRNEQFF. This chain uses TRBV7-2 with TRBJ2-1; the D call from TCRdb, TRBD1, cannot be confirmed without DNA. Germline assignment: CDR1 SGHTA and CDR2 FQGNSA. The CDR3 sequence is 13 residues long.

CDR3 loop: CASSDVQGAFTNTEAFF. The chain joins TRBV25-1 to TRBJ1-1; TCRdb's assignment of TRBD1 cannot be checked, as there is no DNA. This CDR3 region has 17 residues. The V gene's germline CDR1 is MGHDK and CDR2 SYGVNS.

The chain has TRBV7-9 and TRBJ1-5; the D gene TCRdb calls, TRBD1, cannot be checked with no DNA. CDR1 and CDR2 from the germline V gene are SEHNR and FQNEAQ (reference sequence). The CDR3 has 14 amino acids. CDR3 in amino acids: CASSAGGRDQPQHF.

The rearrangement uses TRBV28 and TRBJ1-5. The length of the CDR3 is 15 residues. CDR1 and CDR2 from the germline V gene are MDHEN and SYDVKM. CDR3 sequence reads: CASSTRRYSNQPQHF.

This CDR3 is CASRVYRDTGELFF. The chain links TRBV27 to TRBJ2-2. From germline, CDR1 is MNHEY and CDR2 SMNVEV (reference sequence). The CDR3 covers 14 residues.

V is TRBV12-3 or TRBV12-4 and J is TRBJ2-7; TCRdb's D call, TRBD1, is unchecked because there is no DNA. CDR3 length equals 13 residues. The CDR3 here is CASAPPALYEQYF.

The chain uses TRBV28 and TRBJ1-4; TCRdb's assignment of TRBD1 cannot be checked, as there is no DNA. CDR3 size: 14 residues. Per germline, CDR1 MDHEN and CDR2 SYDVKM. This CDR3 is CASSFRERNEKLFF.

This chain joins TRBV12-5 and TRBJ1-4; TCRdb outputs TRBD1, but without DNA this stays unchecked. Germline V CDR1 and CDR2: LGHNT, FRNRAP. This CDR3 is 18 amino acids long. The CDR3 sequence: CASASTASIGTGVEKLFF.

The V call is TRBV20-1, the J call TRBJ2-1; the D call from TCRdb, TRBD2, cannot be confirmed without DNA. Germline V gene lookup returns CDR1 DFQATT and CDR2 SNEGSKA (reference sequence). The CDR3 loop spans 18 amino acids. This CDR3 reads CSAREGLAGVGSYNEQFF.

This rearrangement joins TRBV28 to TRBJ1-1; absent DNA, TCRdb's TRBD1 call cannot be checked. The CDR3 spans 15 residues. The germline gives CDR1 MDHEN, CDR2 SYDVKM. This CDR3 is CASSLSPLGNTEAFF.